This T cell receptor beta chain was sequenced in a study of a mutant IDH1 vaccine in newly diagnosed glioma. Study-wide results and limits: Changes in the top peripheral T cell clonotypes seemingly had no bearing on pseudoprogression.

Time point given: week 5, during vaccination. The study gave 300 ug of mutant IDH1 20-mer peptide per vaccine dose, with topical imiquimod. Method: immunoSEQ multiplex PCR; TCRdb's copy keeps in-frame clones and lacks some. Of approximately 61,000 clones listed, about 80% are singletons. Turning to this clone: Its cognate antigen is unknown.

The germline V gene has CDR1 SNHLY and CDR2 FYNNEI. The germline V and J ends were trimmed by 7 bases and 6 bases, with 10 bases remaining between them. The CDR3 runs to 12 residues. The source of this sequence is a woman aged 50 to 65 with glioma. This material consisted of PBMCs, taken from a glioma patient whose treatment included an IDH1 peptide vaccine. This sequence joins TRBV2 and TRBJ2-4; D gene uncertain. CDR3 DNA: TGTGCCAGCATGGACCACGGAAACATTCAGTACTTC. This codes for CASMDHGNIQYF.